This TCR beta chain was identified in a study of T cells in Graves' hyperthyroidism and ophthalmopathy. Points from the study as a whole: Most clonotypes expanded in thyroid above 0.001 were likewise present in blood.

Ten or more counts support this clonotype. No antigen is known for it. This CDR3 has 15 amino acids. Germline V lookup: CDR1 MNHNS, CDR2 SASEGT. V dropped 6 bases and J dropped 1; count of bases not matched to a gene: 4. Exclusion criteria comprised uncontrolled infection, other autoimmune disease, pregnancy or lactation. TCR beta CDR3 regions were amplified from RNA. First-round RT-PCR with HTBI primers amplified the TCR CDR3 region. One entry per CDR3 protein results from TCRdb running MiXCR on the multiplex PCR reads. The profile shows 130,000 or so distinct CDR3 sequences, about 20% of them singletons.

Sequencing was carried out using blood. This receptor was taken from a woman between 50 and 59 years old with Graves' hyperthyroidism that later progressed to Graves' ophthalmopathy. The chain recombines TRBV6-1 with TRBJ2-7, with 12 bases matching TRBD1. CDR3 bases: TGTGCCAGCAGAGGGGGACAGGGGGCATCCTACGAGCAGTACTTC. It codes for CASRGGQGASYEQYF.